This section outlines one TCR beta chain sequence together with its context. The target antigen is unknown. Germline V gene sequence: CDR1 ENHRY, CDR2 SYGVKD. Trimming removed 8 bases from V and 4 bases from J, with 28 bases in between. The CDR3 extends over 18 amino acids. Nominally healthy donors were sampled, though unrecorded immune exposures were likely. It was with 60 Vbeta and 13 Jbeta primers that the PCR ran. Profiled with immunoSEQ multiplex PCR; TCRdb holds only in-frame clones, not every one. The sample lists some 190,000 clones; about 80% were seen once. This record comes from a study of cytomegalovirus exposure and HLA in healthy donors. Study results and caveats: The listing of 150 or so TCR beta chains classed them as cytomegalovirus-associated.

The sequence came from a man in his late teens or twenties in good health and CMV-seronegative. The sequenced sample consisted of PBMCs. The chain joins TRBV10-3 to TRBJ2-3; TRBD2 is a possible D gene (7 bases). The CDR3, as DNA: TGTGCCATCCAGTCCTCCAATCCTAGGTGGGGGGGCTCAGATACGCAGTATTTT. Amino acid sequence: CAIQSSNPRWGGSDTQYF.